Each of the 32 T cell receptor beta chains below was sequenced from the same sample in a study of shared clonotypes between healthy human individuals. Profiling relied on immunoSEQ multiplex PCR, and the TCRdb table lists in-frame clones only, not all of them. Of 500,000 to 700,000 clones listed, roughly 96% were seen once; the top ten hold over 0.1%. Terminally differentiated effector memory CD45RA+ cells were left out of the naive CD8 fraction, which was CD45RO-negative and positively selected for CCR7. The sequenced sample was naive CD8+ T cells sorted from blood. The receptor source for this set is a woman aged 25 to 39 in good health.

The V call is TRBV4-1, the J call TRBJ2-7, with 7 nucleotides matching TRBD2. J gave up 6 bases and V 0 bases, and 2 bases lay outside the gene matches. Germline CDR1 and CDR2: MGHRA and YSYEKL. The CDR3 consists of 13 residues. The CDR3: CASSQETGGEQYF. In DNA form, the CDR3 reads TGCGCCAGCAGCCAAGAGACGGGGGGCGAGCAGTACTTC.

This rearrangement joins TRBV23-1 to TRBJ2-7, with D uncertain. TRBV23-1 is an ORF, with its function uncertain. The CDR3 length is 13 residues. V was shortened by 0 bases and J by 3 bases, with 6 bases between the two germline ends. For the CDR3, the DNA is TGCGCCAGCAGTCAATCACCAGGCTACGAGCAGTACTTC. This encodes CASSQSPGYEQYF.

The V and J genes are TRBV27 and TRBJ1-5; 9 positions match TRBD1. This CDR3 is built from 16 residues. Trimming at V came to 5 bases and at J to 3 bases, leaving 8 bases not matched to a gene. The V gene's germline CDR1 is MNHEY and CDR2 SMNVEV (reference sequence). The DNA for the CDR3 is TGTGCCAGCAGTCCTAGGGGGACAGGGCACAATCAGCCCCAGCATTTT. Its translation: CASSPRGTGHNQPQHF.

The V call is TRBV27, the J call TRBJ2-1; D may match TRBD1 or TRBD2 (5 bases each). Trimming removed 6 bases from V and 10 bases from J, with 16 bases in between. Germline V gives CDR1 MNHEY, CDR2 SMNVEV (reference sequence). This CDR3 is 13 amino acids long. CDR3 sequence reads: CASSPNAGDEQFF. In nucleotides, the CDR3 is TGTGCCAGCAGCCCAAATGCCGGGGACGAGCAGTTCTTC.

This chain joins TRBV10-3 and TRBJ2-3; 8 bases agree with TRBD1. Trimming cost V 0 bases and J 2 bases; bases outside gene matches: 10. Germline lookup yields CDR1 ENHRY and CDR2 SYGVKD. This CDR3 comprises 18 residues. For the CDR3, the DNA is TGTGCCATCAGTGAGTCACAGCAAAGACAGGGGCACACAGATACGCAGTATTTT. It specifies CAISESQQRQGHTDTQYF.

The chain is built from TRBV15 and TRBJ2-1; 10 positions agree with TRBD2. CDR3 size: 18 residues. From germline, CDR1 is LNHNV and CDR2 YYDKDF (reference sequence). Germline trimming cut 0 bases from V and 2 bases from J; bases unmatched to any gene: 7. This CDR3 reads CATSREAGGKKPYNEQFF. The CDR3 bases are TGTGCCACCAGCAGAGAAGCGGGAGGGAAGAAACCCTACAATGAGCAGTTCTTC.

V is TRBV25-1 and J is TRBJ1-4, with TRBD1 matching over 9 bases. Germline CDR1 reads MGHDK; CDR2 reads SYGVNS. The J segment lost 5 bases and the V segment lost 6 bases, leaving 10 bases of the junction unmatched. The CDR3 totals 16 residues. CDR3 in amino acids: CASRGPPGQGNEKLFF. Written as DNA, the CDR3 is TGTGCCAGCAGAGGCCCCCCGGGACAGGGAAATGAAAAACTGTTTTTT.

The J gene is TRBJ1-4, the V gene TRBV2; the D gene is possibly TRBD1 (5 bases). The CDR3 is 16 amino acids. Between the trimmed V and J ends, which lost 6 bases and 3 bases, there was a span of 17 bases. From germline, CDR1 is SNHLY and CDR2 FYNNEI. For the CDR3, the DNA is TGTGCCAGCAGGGGAGACAGTTCGGCACCTAATGAAAAACTGTTTTTT. Protein: CASRGDSSAPNEKLFF.

CDR3 in amino acids: CASSEASGAYSNQPQHF. The CDR3 bases are TGTGCCAGCAGTGAAGCGAGCGGGGCATATAGCAATCAGCCCCAGCATTTT. V gene TRBV2 combines with J gene TRBJ1-5, with a tentative D call TRBD1 (5 bases). The germline CDR1 and CDR2 sequences are SNHLY and FYNNEI. The length of the CDR3 is 17 residues. Deletions cut 0 bases from V and 0 bases from J, with 12 bases between.

The V and J genes are TRBV7-9 and TRBJ1-2, with TRBD1 identical over 7 bases. The CDR3 is made up of 14 amino acids. J was trimmed by 7 bases and V by 3 bases; bases with no gene match: 8. Germline V gene lookup returns CDR1 SEHNR and CDR2 FQNEAQ (reference sequence). CDR3 sequence reads: CASSFATGVAGYTF. CDR3 bases: TGTGCCAGCAGCTTCGCTACAGGGGTCGCTGGCTACACCTTC. The variable domain in full, completed from reference TRBV7-9 and TRBJ1-2, reads DTGVSQNPRHKITKRGQNVTFRCDPISEHNRLYWYRQTLGQGPEFLTYFQNEAQLEKSRLLSDRFSAERPKGSFSTLEIQRTEQGDSAMYLCASSFATGVAGYTFGSGTRLTVV.

This chain joins TRBV2 and TRBJ2-7, with 9 positions matching TRBD2. V lost 6 bases to trimming and J lost 3 bases; unmatched junction nucleotides: 12. Germline V gives CDR1 SNHLY, CDR2 FYNNEI. CDR3 size: 16 residues. DNA for the CDR3: TGTGCCAGCAGGCGCGCTAGGGGGACTAGCAACTACGAGCAGTACTTC. This codes for CASRRARGTSNYEQYF.

The CDR3 protein is CASSPSYNEQFF. CDR3 bases: TGTGCCAGCAGCCCTTCCTACAATGAGCAGTTCTTC. The chain links TRBV5-5 to TRBJ2-1; D is unresolved. The CDR3 has 12 residues. Between the trimmed V and J ends, which lost 4 bases and 1 base, there was a span of 3 bases. Germline CDR1 and CDR2: SGHKS and YYEKEE (reference sequence).

This clone was observed a few times. The J gene is TRBJ1-1, the V gene TRBV27, with TRBD1 identical over 9 bases. V gave up 7 bases and J gave up 3 bases; unmatched junction bases: 3. The CDR3 sequence is 13 residues long. CDR1 is MNHEY, CDR2 SMNVEV, per germline (reference sequence). The CDR3 DNA reads TGTGCCAGCAAGACAGGGGGGGACACTGAAGCTTTCTTT. Protein product: CASKTGGDTEAFF.

The chain uses TRBV11-3 and TRBJ2-4; the D is unclear. The CDR3 length is 15 residues. The V end lost 1 base, the J end lost 1 base, and 8 bases lay between the germline ends. The V gene's germline CDR1 is SGHNT and CDR2 YENEEA. The CDR3 loop reads CASSLAGRAKNIQYF. The CDR3 DNA reads as TGTGCCAGCAGCTTAGCGGGCAGGGCCAAAAACATTCAGTACTTC.

The chain is built from TRBV29-1 and TRBJ2-1, with 8 bases lining up with TRBD1. CDR3 length: 13 amino acids. Trimming removed 6 bases from V and 3 bases from J; junction bases left unmatched: 4. From germline, CDR1 is SQVTM and CDR2 ANQGSEA. CDR3 coding DNA: TGCAGCGTCGGACAGGGACTCTACAATGAGCAGTTCTTC. Its translation is CSVGQGLYNEQFF.

V and J are TRBV4-1 and TRBJ2-7; the match to TRBD1 covers 7 bases. The length of the CDR3 is 15 residues. Looked up from germline, CDR1 is MGHRA and CDR2 is YSYEKL. Trimming took 1 base from V and 3 from J; bases not matched to a gene: 6. For the CDR3, the DNA is TGCGCCAGCAGCCAAGCATGGGACAGAAACTACGAGCAGTACTTC. Encoded protein: CASSQAWDRNYEQYF.

The chain employs TRBV5-4 and TRBJ2-5; TRBD2 aligns across 10 bases. The CDR3 spans 17 residues. Germline V gene lookup returns CDR1 SGHNT and CDR2 YYREEE (reference sequence). V lost 1 base, J lost 2 bases, and 8 bases stayed unmatched. DNA for the CDR3: TGTGCCAGCAGCTTGTTACTAGCGGGACTGGATCAAGAGACCCAGTACTTC. The encoded protein is CASSLLLAGLDQETQYF.

This clone was picked up one time. V is TRBV16 and J is TRBJ1-5, with D tentatively TRBD1 (5 bases). Germline CDR1 is KGHSY and CDR2 is FQNENV. V dropped 0 bases and J dropped 9 bases, with 12 bases sitting between them. The CDR3 totals 14 residues. The CDR3 spells CASSQSGGGRPQHF. CDR3 DNA: TGTGCCAGCAGCCAATCTGGGGGTGGTAGGCCCCAGCATTTT.

The CDR3: CASIAGVGYNEQFF. The CDR3 DNA reads TGCGCCAGTATTGCAGGGGTTGGCTACAATGAGCAGTTCTTC. This chain connects TRBV5-1 to TRBJ2-1; TRBD1 might be the D (6 bases). Germline CDR1 SGHRS, CDR2 YFSETQ. Trimming removed 8 bases at V and 3 bases at J, with 15 bases between. CDR3 length equals 14 residues.

The chain couples TRBV27 to TRBJ2-1; weak D call: TRBD2 (6 bases). The CDR3 consists of 15 residues. The germline V gene has CDR1 MNHEY and CDR2 SMNVEV (reference sequence). V lost 3 bases and J lost 3, with 12 bases in between. The CDR3, as DNA: TGTGCCAGCAGTTTCCGGGACTTAAGCTACAATGAGCAGTTCTTC. This codes for CASSFRDLSYNEQFF.

The V gene is TRBV15, the J gene TRBJ2-7; D may correspond to TRBD1 or TRBD2 (5 bases each). Germline V gives CDR1 LNHNV, CDR2 YYDKDF (reference sequence). The CDR3 totals 16 residues. Trimming took off 4 bases at V and 3 bases at J, with 19 bases between the two ends. Written as DNA, the CDR3 is TGTGCCACCAGCATCAAACCGGGACGGAATAACTACGAGCAGTACTTC. This translates into CATSIKPGRNNYEQYF. Full variable domain (remainder filled in from reference TRBV15 and TRBJ2-7): DAMVIQNPRYQVTQFGKPVTLSCSQTLNHNVMYWYQQKSSQAPKLLFHYYDKDFNNEADTPDNFQSRRPNTSFCFLDIRSPGLGDTAMYLCATSIKPGRNNYEQYFGPGTRLTVT.

Comment on this clone: This specimen includes other DNA sequences encoding the same CDR3. The chain joins TRBV28 to TRBJ1-5, with 7 bases matching TRBD1. V gave up 3 bases and J gave up 4 bases; unmatched junction bases: 3. CDR3 length equals 14 residues. In germline, CDR1 is MDHEN, CDR2 SYDVKM. Here the CDR3 DNA reads TGTGCCAGCAGTTTGGGACAGCTTAATCAGCCCCAGCATTTT. Translated: CASSLGQLNQPQHF.

The V gene is TRBV19, the J gene TRBJ2-7; perhaps TRBD2 as D (6 bases). The germline V gene encodes CDR1 LNHDA and CDR2 SQIVND (reference sequence). V lost 3 bases, J lost 1 base, and 10 bases lay in between. The CDR3 length is 14 residues. The CDR3 nucleotides read TGTGCCAGTAGTATGGGGGGACCTTCCTACGAGCAGTACTTC. Protein: CASSMGGPSYEQYF.

This chain's CDR3 is CASRPRREASPLIAGDSYEQYF. CDR3 DNA sequence: TGTGCCAGTAGGCCTCGACGCGAAGCCAGTCCCTTGATAGCGGGAGACTCCTACGAGCAGTACTTC. This rearrangement joins TRBV19 to TRBJ2-7; 9 nucleotides align to TRBD2. The ends lost 6 bases at V and 0 bases at J; junction bases unmatched: 27. This CDR3 is 22 amino acids long. The germline CDR1 and CDR2 sequences are LNHDA and SQIVND (reference sequence).

The chain couples TRBV27 to TRBJ2-7; 14 nucleotides agree with TRBD2. J gave up 6 bases and V 4 bases, and 8 bases lay outside the gene matches. The germline V gene has CDR1 MNHEY and CDR2 SMNVEV (reference sequence). The CDR3 consists of 16 residues. CDR3 region: CASSSGTSGRRTEQYF. CDR3 coding DNA: TGTGCCAGCAGTTCCGGGACTAGCGGGAGACGGACCGAGCAGTACTTC.

The rearrangement joins TRBV5-1 to TRBJ2-7; D gene ambiguous. Trimming removed 1 base from V and 3 bases from J, with 14 bases in between. The germline V gene encodes CDR1 SGHRS and CDR2 YFSETQ. The CDR3 loop spans 15 amino acids. In nucleotides, the CDR3 is TGCGCCAGCAGCTTGTCTCTAGTGGCGGACTACGAGCAGTACTTC. Protein sequence: CASSLSLVADYEQYF.

The rearrangement joins TRBV7-6 to TRBJ2-5; D gene unclear. The V end was cut by 3 bases, the J end by 2 bases, with 16 bases between. CDR1 is SGHVS, CDR2 FNYEAQ, per germline. The CDR3 extends over 16 amino acids. The CDR3 sequence: CASSLDGIFLQETQYF. CDR3 in DNA: TGTGCCAGCAGCTTGGACGGTATTTTCCTTCAAGAGACCCAGTACTTC.

In this sample, this clone turned up once. The chain is built from TRBV7-9 and TRBJ1-2; D unresolved. V was clipped by 8 bases and J by 5 bases, with 15 bases between them. CDR3 length: 13 residues. CDR1 and CDR2 from the germline V gene are SEHNR and FQNEAQ (reference sequence). As DNA, the CDR3 is TGTGCCAGCGCGGATGGACGAGGGTATGGCTACACCTTC. Translated, it gives CASADGRGYGYTF.

As regards this clone: This CDR3 is also generated by other DNA sequences in the sample. The V gene is TRBV27, the J gene TRBJ2-7; weak D call: TRBD2 (6 bases). From germline, CDR1 is MNHEY and CDR2 SMNVEV (reference sequence). The CDR3 is made up of 13 amino acids. Trimming removed 6 bases from V and 0 bases from J, with 9 bases in between. For the CDR3, the DNA is TGTGCCAGCAGCCACGGGAGCTCCTACGAGCAGTACTTC. Residues: CASSHGSSYEQYF.

The CDR3 sequence: CASSETDSYEQYF. The CDR3 coding sequence is TGTGCCAGTAGTGAGACAGATTCCTACGAGCAGTACTTC. The V call is TRBV19, the J call TRBJ2-7; tentatively, D is TRBD1 (5 bases). This CDR3 comprises 13 residues. CDR1 LNHDA and CDR2 SQIVND come from the germline V gene (reference sequence). The V and J ends lost 5 bases and 1 base respectively, with 9 bases between them.

The J gene is TRBJ1-2, the V gene TRBV7-8, with D possibly matching TRBD1 (6 bases). With 1 base removed from V and 5 bases from J, the gap between germline ends came to 26 bases. This CDR3 is built from 19 residues. The germline V gene has CDR1 SGHVS and CDR2 FQNEAQ. The DNA for the CDR3 is TGTGCCAGCAGCTTAGTTACGGGGGGCGAGGGCCACCCACGATATGGCTACACCTTC. Translated: CASSLVTGGEGHPRYGYTF.

This chain connects TRBV29-1 to TRBJ2-3, with a weak D call TRBD2 (6 bases). Germline V lookup: CDR1 SQVTM, CDR2 ANQGSEA. The CDR3 loop spans 17 amino acids. V lost 4 bases and J lost 0, with 20 bases in between. In nucleotides, the CDR3 is TGCAGCGTTGGGGGGAGGACGTCGGGGAGTAGCACAGATACGCAGTATTTT. It codes for CSVGGRTSGSSTDTQYF.